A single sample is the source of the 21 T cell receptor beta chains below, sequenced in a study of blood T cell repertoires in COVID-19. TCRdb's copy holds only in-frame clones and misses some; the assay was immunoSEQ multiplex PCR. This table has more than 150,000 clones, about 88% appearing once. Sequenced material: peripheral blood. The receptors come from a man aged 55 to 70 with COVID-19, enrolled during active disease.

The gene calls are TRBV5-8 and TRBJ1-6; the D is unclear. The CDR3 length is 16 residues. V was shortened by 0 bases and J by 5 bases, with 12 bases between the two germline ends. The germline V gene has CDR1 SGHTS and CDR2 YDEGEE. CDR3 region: CASSLGSVLDNSPLHF. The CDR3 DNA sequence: TGTGCCAGCAGCTTGGGCTCCGTACTAGATAATTCACCCCTCCACTTT. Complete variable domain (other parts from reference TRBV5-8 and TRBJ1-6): EAGVTQSPTHLIKTRGQQATLRCSPISGHTSVYWYQQALGLGLQFLLWYDEGEERNRGNFPPRFSGRQFPNYSSELNVNALELEDSALYLCASSLGSVLDNSPLHFGNGTRLTVT.

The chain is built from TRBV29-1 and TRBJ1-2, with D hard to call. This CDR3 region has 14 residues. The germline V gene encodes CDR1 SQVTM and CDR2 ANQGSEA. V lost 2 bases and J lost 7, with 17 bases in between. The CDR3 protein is CSVERKGPRGGYTF. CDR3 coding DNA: TGCAGCGTTGAAAGGAAGGGCCCTCGGGGTGGCTACACCTTC.

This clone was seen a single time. The DNA for the CDR3 is TGTGCCAGCAGCCAAAATTCAAACAATGAGCAGTTCTTC. As protein: CASSQNSNNEQFF. This sequence joins TRBV5-4 and TRBJ2-1; D is unclear. V was pared by 4 bases and J by 5 bases, with 10 bases between. Germline-derived CDR1 and CDR2 are SGHNT and YYREEE (reference sequence). The CDR3 sequence is 13 residues long. Full variable domain (missing parts from reference TRBV5-4 and TRBJ2-1): ETGVTQSPTHLIKTRGQQVTLRCSSQSGHNTVSWYQQALGQGPQFIFQYYREEENGRGNFPPRFSGLQFPNYSSELNVNALELDDSALYLCASSQNSNNEQFFGPGTRLTVL.

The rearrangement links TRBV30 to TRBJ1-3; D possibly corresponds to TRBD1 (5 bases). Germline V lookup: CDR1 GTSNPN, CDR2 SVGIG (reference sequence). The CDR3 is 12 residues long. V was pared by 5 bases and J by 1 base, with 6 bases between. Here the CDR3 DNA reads TGTGCCTGGCGACAGTCTGGAAACACCATATATTTT. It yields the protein CAWRQSGNTIYF.

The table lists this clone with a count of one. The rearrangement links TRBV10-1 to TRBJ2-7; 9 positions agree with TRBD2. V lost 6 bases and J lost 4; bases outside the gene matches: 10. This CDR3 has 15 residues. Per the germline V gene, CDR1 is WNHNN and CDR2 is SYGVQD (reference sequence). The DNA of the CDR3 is TGCGCCAGCAGCCATAAAGAGCGGGGGGAGTACGAGCAGTACTTC. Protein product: CASSHKERGEYEQYF.

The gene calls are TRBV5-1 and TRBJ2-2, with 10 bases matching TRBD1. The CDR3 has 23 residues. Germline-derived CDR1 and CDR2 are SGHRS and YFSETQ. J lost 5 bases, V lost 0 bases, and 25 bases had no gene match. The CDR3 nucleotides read TGCGCCAGCAGCTTGGCACCGGGACAACAATTCTTAGGGGACAGGGGACGGACCGGGGAGCTGTTTTTT. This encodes CASSLAPGQQFLGDRGRTGELFF.

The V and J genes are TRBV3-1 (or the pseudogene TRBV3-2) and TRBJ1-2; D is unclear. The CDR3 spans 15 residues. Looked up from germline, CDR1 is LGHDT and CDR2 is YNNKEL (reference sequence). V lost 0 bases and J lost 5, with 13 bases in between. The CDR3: CASSQDQFPRYGYTF. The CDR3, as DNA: TGTGCCAGCAGCCAAGATCAATTCCCTAGATATGGCTACACCTTC.

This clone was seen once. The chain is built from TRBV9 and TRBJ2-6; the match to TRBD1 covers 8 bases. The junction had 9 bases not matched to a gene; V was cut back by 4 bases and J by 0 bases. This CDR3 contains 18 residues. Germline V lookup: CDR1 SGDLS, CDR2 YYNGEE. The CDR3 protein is CASSPTRDRSSGANVLTF. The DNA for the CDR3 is TGTGCCAGCAGCCCCACCCGGGACAGGAGCTCTGGGGCCAACGTCCTGACTTTC.

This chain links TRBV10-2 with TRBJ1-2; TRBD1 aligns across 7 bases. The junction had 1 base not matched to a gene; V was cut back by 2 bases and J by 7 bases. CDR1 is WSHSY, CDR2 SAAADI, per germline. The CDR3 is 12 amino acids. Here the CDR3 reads CASSEAGGGYTF. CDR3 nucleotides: TGCGCCAGCAGTGAGGCAGGGGGTGGCTACACCTTC.

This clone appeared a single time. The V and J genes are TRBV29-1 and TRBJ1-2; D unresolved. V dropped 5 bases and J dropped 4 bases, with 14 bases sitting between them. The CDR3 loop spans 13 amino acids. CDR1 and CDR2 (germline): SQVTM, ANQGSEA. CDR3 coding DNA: TGCAGCGTTATGTCCGGGATAGTCTATGGCTACACCTTC. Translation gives CSVMSGIVYGYTF.

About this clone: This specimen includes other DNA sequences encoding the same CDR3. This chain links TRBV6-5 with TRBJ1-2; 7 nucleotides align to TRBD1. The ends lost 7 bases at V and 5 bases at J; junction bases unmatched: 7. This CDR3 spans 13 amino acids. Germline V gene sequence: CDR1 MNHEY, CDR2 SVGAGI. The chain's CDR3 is CASTRGQPYGYTF. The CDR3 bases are TGTGCCAGCACCCGGGGACAGCCGTATGGCTACACCTTC.

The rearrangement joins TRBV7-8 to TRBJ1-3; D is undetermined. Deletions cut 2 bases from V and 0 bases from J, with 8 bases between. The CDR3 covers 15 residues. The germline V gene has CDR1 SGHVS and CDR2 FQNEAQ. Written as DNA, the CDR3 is TGTGCCAGCAGCTTATTTTCGGTCTCTGGAAACACCATATATTTT. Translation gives CASSLFSVSGNTIYF.

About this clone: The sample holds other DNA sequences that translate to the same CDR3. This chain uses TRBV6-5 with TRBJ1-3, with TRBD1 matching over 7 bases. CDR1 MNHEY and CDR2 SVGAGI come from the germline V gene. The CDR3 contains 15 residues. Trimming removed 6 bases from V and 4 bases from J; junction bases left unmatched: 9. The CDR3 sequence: CASSSDRFSGNTIYF. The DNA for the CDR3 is TGTGCCAGCAGCTCGGACAGGTTTTCGGGAAACACCATATATTTT.

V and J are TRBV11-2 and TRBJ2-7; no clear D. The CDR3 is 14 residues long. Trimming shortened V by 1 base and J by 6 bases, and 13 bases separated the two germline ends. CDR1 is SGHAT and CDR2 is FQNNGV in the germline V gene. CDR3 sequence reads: CASSLGVGFSEQYF. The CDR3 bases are TGTGCCAGCAGCTTAGGGGTCGGGTTCTCCGAGCAGTACTTC. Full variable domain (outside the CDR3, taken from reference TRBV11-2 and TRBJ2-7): EAGVAQSPRYKIIEKRQSVAFWCNPISGHATLYWYQQILGQGPKLLIQFQNNGVVDDSQLPKDRFSAERLKGVDSTLKIQPAKLEDSAVYLCASSLGVGFSEQYFGPGTRLTVT.

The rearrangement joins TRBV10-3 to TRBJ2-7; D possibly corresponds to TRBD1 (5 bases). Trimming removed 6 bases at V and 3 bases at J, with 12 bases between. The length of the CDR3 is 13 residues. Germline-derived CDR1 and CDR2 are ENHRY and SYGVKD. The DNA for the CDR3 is TGTGCCATCAGCACCCAAGGACACTACGAGCAGTACTTC. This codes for CAISTQGHYEQYF.

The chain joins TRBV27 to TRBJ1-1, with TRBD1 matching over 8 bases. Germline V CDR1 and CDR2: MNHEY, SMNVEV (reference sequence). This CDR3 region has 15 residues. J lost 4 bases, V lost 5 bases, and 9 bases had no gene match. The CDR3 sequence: CASSIQTGVGTEAFF. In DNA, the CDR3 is TGTGCCAGCAGTATACAGACAGGGGTAGGCACTGAAGCTTTCTTT.

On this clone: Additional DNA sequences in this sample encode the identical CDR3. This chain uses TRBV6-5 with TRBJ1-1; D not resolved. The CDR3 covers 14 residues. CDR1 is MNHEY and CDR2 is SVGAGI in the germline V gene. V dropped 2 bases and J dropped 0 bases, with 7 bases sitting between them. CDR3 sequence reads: CASSYGPMNTEAFF. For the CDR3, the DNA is TGTGCCAGCAGTTACGGGCCGATGAACACTGAAGCTTTCTTT.

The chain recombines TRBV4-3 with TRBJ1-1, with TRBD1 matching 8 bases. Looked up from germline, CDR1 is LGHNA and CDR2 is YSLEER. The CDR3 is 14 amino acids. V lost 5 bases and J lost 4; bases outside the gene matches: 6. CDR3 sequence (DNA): TGCGCCAGCAGCAAACAACAGGGGGTCACTGAAGCTTTCTTT. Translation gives CASSKQQGVTEAFF.

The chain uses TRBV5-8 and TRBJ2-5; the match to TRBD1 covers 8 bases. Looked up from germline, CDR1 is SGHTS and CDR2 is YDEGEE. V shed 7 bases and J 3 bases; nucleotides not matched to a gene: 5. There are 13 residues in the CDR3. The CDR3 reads CASPQGAKETQYF. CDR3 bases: TGTGCCAGCCCGCAGGGGGCGAAAGAGACCCAGTACTTC.

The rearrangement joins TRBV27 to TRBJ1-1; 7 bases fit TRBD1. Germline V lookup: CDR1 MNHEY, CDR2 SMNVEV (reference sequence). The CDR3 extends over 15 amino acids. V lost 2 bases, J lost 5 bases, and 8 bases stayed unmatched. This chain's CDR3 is CASSLEGARRTEAFF. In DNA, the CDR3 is TGTGCCAGCAGTTTAGAGGGGGCAAGGAGGACTGAAGCTTTCTTT.

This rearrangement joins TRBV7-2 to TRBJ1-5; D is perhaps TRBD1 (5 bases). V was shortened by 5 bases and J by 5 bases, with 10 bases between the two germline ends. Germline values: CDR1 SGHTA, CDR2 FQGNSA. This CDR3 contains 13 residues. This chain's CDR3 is CASSAWGDQPQHF. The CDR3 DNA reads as TGTGCCAGCAGCGCGTGGGGGGATCAGCCCCAGCATTTT.